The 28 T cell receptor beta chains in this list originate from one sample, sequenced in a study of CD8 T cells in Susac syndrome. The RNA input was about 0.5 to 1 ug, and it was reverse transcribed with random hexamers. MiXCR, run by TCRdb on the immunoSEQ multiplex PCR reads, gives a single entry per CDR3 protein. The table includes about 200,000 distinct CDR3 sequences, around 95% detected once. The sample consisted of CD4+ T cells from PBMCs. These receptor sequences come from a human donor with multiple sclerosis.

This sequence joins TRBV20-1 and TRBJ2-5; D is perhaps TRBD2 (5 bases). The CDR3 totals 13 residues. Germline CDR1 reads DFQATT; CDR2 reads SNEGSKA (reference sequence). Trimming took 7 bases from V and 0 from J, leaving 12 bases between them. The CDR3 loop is CSVSPGDQETQYF. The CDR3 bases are TGCAGTGTAAGCCCCGGGGACCAAGAGACCCAGTACTTC.

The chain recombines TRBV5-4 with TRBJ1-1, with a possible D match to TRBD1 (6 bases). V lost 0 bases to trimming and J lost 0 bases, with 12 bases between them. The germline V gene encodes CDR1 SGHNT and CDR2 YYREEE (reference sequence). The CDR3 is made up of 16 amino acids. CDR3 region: CASSLGARGMNTEAFF. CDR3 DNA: TGTGCCAGCAGCTTGGGGGCCAGGGGTATGAACACTGAAGCTTTCTTT. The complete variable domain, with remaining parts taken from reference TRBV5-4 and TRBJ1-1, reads ETGVTQSPTHLIKTRGQQVTLRCSSQSGHNTVSWYQQALGQGPQFIFQYYREEENGRGNFPPRFSGLQFPNYSSELNVNALELDDSALYLCASSLGARGMNTEAFFGQGTRLTVV.

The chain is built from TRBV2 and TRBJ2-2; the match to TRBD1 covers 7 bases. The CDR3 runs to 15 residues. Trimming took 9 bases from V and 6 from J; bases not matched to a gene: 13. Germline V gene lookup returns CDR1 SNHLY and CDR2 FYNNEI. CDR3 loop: CARGNRGLGAGELFF. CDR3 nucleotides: TGTGCCAGGGGAAACAGGGGCCTCGGCGCCGGGGAGCTGTTTTTT. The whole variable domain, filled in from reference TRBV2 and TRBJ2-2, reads EPEVTQTPSHQVTQMGQEVILRCVPISNHLYFYWYRQILGQKVEFLVSFYNNEISEKSEIFDDQFSVERPDGSNFTLKIRSTKLEDSAMYFCARGNRGLGAGELFFGEGSRLTVL.

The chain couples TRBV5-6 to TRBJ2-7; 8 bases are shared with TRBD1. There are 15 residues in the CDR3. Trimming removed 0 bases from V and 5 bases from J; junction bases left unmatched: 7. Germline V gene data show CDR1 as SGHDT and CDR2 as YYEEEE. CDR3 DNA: TGTGCCAGCAGCTTGGAGAGGACAGGGTCCGACGAGCAGTACTTC. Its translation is CASSLERTGSDEQYF.

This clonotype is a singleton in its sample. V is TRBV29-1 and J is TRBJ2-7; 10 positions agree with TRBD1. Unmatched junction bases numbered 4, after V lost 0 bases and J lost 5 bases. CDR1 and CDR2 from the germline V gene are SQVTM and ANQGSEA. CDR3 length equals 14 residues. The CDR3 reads CSVEEGDRGDEQYF. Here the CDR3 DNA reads TGCAGCGTTGAAGAGGGGGACAGGGGCGACGAGCAGTACTTC.

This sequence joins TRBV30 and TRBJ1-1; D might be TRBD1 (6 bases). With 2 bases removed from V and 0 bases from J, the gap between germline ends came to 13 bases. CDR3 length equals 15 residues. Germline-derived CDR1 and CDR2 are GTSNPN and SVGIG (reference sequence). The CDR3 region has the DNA TGTGCCTGGAGTCCAACGGGGGACATGAACACTGAAGCTTTCTTT. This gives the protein CAWSPTGDMNTEAFF.

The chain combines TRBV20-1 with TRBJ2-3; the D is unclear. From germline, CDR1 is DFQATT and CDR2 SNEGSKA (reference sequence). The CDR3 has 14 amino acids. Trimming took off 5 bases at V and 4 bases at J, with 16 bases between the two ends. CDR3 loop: CSAPWPHGADTQYF. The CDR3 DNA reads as TGCAGTGCTCCCTGGCCCCATGGAGCAGATACGCAGTATTTT.

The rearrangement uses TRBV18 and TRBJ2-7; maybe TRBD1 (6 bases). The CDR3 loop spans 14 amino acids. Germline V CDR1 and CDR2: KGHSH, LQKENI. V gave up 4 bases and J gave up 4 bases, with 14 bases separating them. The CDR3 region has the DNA TGTGCCAGCTCACTACAGGGTAGTAAGTACGAGCAGTACTTC. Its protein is CASSLQGSKYEQYF.

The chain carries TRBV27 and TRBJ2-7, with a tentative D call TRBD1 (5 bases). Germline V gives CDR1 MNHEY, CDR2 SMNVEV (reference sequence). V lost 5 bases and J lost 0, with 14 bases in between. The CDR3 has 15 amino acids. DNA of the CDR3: TGTGCCAGCAGTGCAGGGCGTTCTAGCTCCTACGAGCAGTACTTC. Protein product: CASSAGRSSSYEQYF.

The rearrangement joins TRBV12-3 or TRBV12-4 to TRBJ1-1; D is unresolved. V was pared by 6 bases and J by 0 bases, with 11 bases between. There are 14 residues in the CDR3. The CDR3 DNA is TGTGCCAGCAGGGAGACGGGATTGAACACTGAAGCTTTCTTT. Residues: CASRETGLNTEAFF.

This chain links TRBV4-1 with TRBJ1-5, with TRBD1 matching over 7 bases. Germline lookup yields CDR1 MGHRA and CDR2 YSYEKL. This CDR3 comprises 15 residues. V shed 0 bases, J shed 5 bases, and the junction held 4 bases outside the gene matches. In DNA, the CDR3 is TGCGCCAGCAGCCAAGATGGCACAGGGGATCAGCCCCAGCATTTT. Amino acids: CASSQDGTGDQPQHF.

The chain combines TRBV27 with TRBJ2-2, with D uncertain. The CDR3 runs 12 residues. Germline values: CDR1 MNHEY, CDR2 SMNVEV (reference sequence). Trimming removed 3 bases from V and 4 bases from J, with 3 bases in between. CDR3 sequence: CASSFPTGELFF. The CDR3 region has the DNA TGTGCCAGCAGTTTCCCCACCGGGGAGCTGTTTTTT.

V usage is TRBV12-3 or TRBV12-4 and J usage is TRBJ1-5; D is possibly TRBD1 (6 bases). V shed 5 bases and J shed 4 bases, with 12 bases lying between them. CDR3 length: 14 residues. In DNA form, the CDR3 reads TGTGCCAGCAGTCAACAGGGATCGAATCAGCCCCAGCATTTT. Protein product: CASSQQGSNQPQHF.

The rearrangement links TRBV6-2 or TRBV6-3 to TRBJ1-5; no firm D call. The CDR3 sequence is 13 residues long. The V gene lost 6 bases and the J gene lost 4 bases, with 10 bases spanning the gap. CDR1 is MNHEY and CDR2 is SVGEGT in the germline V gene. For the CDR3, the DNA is TGTGCCAGCAGGCCCGGGCAAAATCAGCCCCAGCATTTT. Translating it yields CASRPGQNQPQHF.

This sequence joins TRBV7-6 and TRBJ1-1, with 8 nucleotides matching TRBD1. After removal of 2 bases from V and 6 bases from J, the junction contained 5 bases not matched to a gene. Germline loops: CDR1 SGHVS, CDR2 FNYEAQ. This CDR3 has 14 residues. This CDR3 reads CASSLRDRGAEAFF. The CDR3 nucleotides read TGTGCCAGCAGCTTAAGAGACAGGGGTGCTGAAGCTTTCTTT.

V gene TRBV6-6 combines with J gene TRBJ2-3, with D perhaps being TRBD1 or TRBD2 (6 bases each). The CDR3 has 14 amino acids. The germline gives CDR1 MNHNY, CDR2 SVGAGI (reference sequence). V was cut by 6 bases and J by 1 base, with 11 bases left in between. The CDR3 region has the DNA TGTGCCAGCAGAGCCCGGGGGCGCACAGATACGCAGTATTTT. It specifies CASRARGRTDTQYF.

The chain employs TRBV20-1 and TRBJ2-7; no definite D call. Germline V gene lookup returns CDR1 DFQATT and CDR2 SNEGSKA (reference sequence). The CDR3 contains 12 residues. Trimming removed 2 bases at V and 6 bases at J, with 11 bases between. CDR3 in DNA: TGCAGTGCTAGATTCCAAGTCTTCGAGCAGTACTTC. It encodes CSARFQVFEQYF.

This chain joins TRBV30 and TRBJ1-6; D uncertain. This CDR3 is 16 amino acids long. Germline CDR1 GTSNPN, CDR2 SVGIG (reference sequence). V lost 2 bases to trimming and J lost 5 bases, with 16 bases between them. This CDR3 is CAWSTGPGLNNSPLHF. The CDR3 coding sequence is TGTGCCTGGAGTACCGGGCCGGGTCTGAATAATTCACCCCTCCACTTT.

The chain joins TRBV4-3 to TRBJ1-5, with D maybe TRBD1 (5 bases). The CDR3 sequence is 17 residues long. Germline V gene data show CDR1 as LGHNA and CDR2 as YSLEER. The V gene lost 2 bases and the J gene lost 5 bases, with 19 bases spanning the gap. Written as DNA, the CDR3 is TGCGCCAGCAGCCAATCCTATGTGGGGGAAACGGATCAGCCCCAGCATTTT. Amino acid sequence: CASSQSYVGETDQPQHF.

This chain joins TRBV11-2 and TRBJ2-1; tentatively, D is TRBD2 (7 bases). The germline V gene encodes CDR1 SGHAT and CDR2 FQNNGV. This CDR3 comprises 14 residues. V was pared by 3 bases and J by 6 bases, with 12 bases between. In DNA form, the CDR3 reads TGTGCCAGCAGCTTGCCAAGGGGGGGCAATGAGCAGTTCTTC. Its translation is CASSLPRGGNEQFF.

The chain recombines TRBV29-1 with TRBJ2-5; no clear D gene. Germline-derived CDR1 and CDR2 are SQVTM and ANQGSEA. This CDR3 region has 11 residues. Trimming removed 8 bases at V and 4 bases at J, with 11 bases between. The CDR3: CSPLAGETQYF. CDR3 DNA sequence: TGCAGCCCCCTCGCCGGAGAGACCCAGTACTTC.

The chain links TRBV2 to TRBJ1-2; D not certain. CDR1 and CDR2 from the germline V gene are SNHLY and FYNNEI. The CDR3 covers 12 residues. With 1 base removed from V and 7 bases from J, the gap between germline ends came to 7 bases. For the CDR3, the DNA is TGTGCCAGCAGTGAAGGTGTGGGTGGCTACACCTTC. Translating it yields CASSEGVGGYTF.

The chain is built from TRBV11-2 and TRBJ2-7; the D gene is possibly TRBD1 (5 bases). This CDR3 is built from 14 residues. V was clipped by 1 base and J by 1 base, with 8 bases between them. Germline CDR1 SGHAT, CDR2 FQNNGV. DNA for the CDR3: TGTGCCAGCAGCTTAGGCAGGGTATCCTACGAGCAGTACTTC. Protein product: CASSLGRVSYEQYF.

DNA for the CDR3: TGTGCCACCCGGGCGCGGGGGACCTTGGAGGAGACCCAGTACTTC. Translation: CATRARGTLEETQYF. The gene calls are TRBV10-3 and TRBJ2-5; 7 nucleotides match TRBD2. The CDR3 is made up of 15 amino acids. CDR1 is ENHRY and CDR2 is SYGVKD in the germline V gene. Trimming removed 10 bases from V and 5 bases from J; junction bases left unmatched: 16.

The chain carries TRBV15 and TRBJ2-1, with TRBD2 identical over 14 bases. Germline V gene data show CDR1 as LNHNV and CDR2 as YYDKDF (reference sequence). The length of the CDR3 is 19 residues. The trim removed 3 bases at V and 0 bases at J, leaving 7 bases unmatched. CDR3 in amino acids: CATSRRLAGGPGSYNEQFF. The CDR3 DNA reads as TGTGCCACCAGCAGGCGACTAGCGGGGGGGCCAGGCTCCTACAATGAGCAGTTCTTC. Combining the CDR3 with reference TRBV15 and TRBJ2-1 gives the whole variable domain DAMVIQNPRYQVTQFGKPVTLSCSQTLNHNVMYWYQQKSSQAPKLLFHYYDKDFNNEADTPDNFQSRRPNTSFCFLDIRSPGLGDTAMYLCATSRRLAGGPGSYNEQFFGPGTRLTVL.

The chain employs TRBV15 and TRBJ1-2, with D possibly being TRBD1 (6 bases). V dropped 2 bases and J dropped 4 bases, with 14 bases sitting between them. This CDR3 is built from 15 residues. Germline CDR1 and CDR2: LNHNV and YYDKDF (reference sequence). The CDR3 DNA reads TGTGCCACCAGCAGATCCGACGGCAGGGGCTATGGCTACACCTTC. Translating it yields CATSRSDGRGYGYTF.

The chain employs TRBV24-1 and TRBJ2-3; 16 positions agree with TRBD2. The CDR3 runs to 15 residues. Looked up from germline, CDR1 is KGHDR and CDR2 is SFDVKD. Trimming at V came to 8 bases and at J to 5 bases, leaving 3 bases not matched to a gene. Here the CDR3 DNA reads TGTGCCACCACCGGGACTAGCGGGGGGGGAGATACGCAGTATTTT. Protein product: CATTGTSGGGDTQYF.

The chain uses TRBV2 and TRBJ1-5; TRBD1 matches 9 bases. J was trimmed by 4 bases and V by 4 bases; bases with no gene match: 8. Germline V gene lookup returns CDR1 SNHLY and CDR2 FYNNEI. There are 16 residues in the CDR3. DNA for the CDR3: TGTGCCAGCAGTGCAAGACAGGGGGGGACTAATCAGCCCCAGCATTTT. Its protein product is CASSARQGGTNQPQHF. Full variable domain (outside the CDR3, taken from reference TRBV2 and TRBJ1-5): EPEVTQTPSHQVTQMGQEVILRCVPISNHLYFYWYRQILGQKVEFLVSFYNNEISEKSEIFDDQFSVERPDGSNFTLKIRSTKLEDSAMYFCASSARQGGTNQPQHFGDGTRLSIL.